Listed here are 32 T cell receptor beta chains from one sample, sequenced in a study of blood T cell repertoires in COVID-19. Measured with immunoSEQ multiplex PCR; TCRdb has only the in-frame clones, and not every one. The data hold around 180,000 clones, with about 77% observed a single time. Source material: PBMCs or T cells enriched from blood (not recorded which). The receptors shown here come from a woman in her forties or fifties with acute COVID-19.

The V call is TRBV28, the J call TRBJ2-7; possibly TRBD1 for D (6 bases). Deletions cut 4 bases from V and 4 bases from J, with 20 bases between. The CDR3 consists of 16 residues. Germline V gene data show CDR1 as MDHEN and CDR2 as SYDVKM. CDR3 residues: CASSSAGVGDPYEQYV. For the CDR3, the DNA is TGTGCCAGCAGTTCGGCAGGGGTCGGGGATCCATACGAGCAGTACGTC.

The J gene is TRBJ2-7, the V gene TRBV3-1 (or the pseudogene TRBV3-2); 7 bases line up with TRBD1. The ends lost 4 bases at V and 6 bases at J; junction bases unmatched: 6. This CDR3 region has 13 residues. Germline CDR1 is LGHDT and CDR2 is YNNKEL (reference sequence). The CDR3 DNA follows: TGTGCCAGCAGCCGAAGACAGGGAACCGAGCAGTACGTC. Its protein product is CASSRRQGTEQYV.

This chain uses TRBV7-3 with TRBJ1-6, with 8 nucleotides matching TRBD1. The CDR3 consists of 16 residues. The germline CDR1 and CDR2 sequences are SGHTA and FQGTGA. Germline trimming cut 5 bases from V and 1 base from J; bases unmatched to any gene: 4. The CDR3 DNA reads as TGTGCCAGCAGCGAGCAGGGGGCGTCCTATAATTCACCCCTCCACTTT. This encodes CASSEQGASYNSPLHF. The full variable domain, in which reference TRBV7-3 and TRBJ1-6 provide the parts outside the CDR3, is GAGVSQTPSNKVTEKGKYVELRCDPISGHTALYWYRQSLGQGPEFLIYFQGTGAADDSGLPNDRFFAVRPEGSVSTLKIQRTERGDSAVYLCASSEQGASYNSPLHFGNGTRLTVT.

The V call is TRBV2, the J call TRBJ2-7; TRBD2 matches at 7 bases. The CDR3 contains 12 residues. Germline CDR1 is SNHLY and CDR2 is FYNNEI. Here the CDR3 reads CVLGGGSYEQYV. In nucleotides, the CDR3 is TGTGTCCTGGGGGGGGGCTCCTACGAGCAGTACGTC.

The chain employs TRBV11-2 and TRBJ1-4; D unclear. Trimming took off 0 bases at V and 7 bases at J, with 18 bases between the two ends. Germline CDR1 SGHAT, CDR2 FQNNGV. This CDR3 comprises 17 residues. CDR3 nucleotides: TGTGCCAGCAGCTTAGATCTAATCGGTCCCGGGAGTGAAAAACTGTTTTTT. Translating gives CASSLDLIGPGSEKLFF. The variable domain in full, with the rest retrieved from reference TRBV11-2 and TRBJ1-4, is EAGVAQSPRYKIIEKRQSVAFWCNPISGHATLYWYQQILGQGPKLLIQFQNNGVVDDSQLPKDRFSAERLKGVDSTLKIQPAKLEDSAVYLCASSLDLIGPGSEKLFFGSGTQLSVL.

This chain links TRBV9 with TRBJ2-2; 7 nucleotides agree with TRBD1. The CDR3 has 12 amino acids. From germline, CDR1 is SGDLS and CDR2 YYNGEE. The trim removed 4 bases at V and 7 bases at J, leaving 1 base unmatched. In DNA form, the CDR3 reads TGTGCCAGCAGCACAGGGGACGGGGAGCTGTTTTTT. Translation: CASSTGDGELFF.

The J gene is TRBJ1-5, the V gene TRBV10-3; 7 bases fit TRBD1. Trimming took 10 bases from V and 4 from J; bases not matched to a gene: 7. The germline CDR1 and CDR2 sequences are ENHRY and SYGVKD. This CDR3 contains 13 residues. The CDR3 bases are TGTGCCACCAGACAGGGACAAAATCAGCCCCAGCATTTT. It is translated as CATRQGQNQPQHF.

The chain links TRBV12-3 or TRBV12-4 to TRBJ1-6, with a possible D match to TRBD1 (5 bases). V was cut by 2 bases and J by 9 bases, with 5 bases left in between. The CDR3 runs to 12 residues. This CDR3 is CASSLQGSPLHF. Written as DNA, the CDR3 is TGTGCCAGCAGTTTACAGGGTTCACCCCTCCACTTT.

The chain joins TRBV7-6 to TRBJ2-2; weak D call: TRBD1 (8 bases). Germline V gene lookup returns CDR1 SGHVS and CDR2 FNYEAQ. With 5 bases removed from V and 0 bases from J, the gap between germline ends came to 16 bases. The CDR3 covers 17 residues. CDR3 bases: TGTGCCAGCAGCCCTAGGACAGGGACTACGAACACCGGGGAGCTGTTTTTT. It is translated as CASSPRTGTTNTGELFF.

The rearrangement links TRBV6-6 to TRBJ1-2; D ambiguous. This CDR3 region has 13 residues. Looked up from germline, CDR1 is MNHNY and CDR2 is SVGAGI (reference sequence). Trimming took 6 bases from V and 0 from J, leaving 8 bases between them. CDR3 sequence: CASSHVPNYGYTF. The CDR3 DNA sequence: TGTGCCAGCAGCCATGTTCCTAACTATGGCTACACCTTC.

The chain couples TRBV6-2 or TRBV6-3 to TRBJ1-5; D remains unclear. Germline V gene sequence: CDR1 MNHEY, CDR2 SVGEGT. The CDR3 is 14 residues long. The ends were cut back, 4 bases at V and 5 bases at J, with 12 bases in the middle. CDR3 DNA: TGTGCCAGCAGTTCGCGGGAAAACTATCAGCCCCAGCATTTT. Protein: CASSSRENYQPQHF.

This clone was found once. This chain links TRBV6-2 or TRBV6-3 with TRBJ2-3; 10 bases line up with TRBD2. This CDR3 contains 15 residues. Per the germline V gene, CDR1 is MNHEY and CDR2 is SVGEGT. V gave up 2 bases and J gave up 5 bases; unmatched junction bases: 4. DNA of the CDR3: TGTGCCAGCAGTTACCGGCTAGCGGGGGTAGATACGCAGTATTTT. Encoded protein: CASSYRLAGVDTQYF.

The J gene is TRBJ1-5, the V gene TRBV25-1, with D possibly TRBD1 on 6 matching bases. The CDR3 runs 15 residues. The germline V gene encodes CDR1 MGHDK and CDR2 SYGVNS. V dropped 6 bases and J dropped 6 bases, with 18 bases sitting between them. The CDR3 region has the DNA TGTGCCAGCAGCCCACGCGGGGAGGGGGTTCAGCCCCAGCATTTT. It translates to CASSPRGEGVQPQHF. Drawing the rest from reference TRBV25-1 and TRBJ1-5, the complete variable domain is EADIYQTPRYLVIGTGKKITLECSQTMGHDKMYWYQQDPGMELHLIHYSYGVNSTEKGDLSSESTVSRIRTEHFPLTLESARPSHTSQYLCASSPRGEGVQPQHFGDGTRLSIL.

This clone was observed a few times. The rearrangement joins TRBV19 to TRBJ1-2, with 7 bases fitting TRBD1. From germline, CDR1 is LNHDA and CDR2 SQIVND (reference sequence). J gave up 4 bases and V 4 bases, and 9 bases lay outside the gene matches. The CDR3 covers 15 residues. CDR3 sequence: CASSTSDRVIYGYTF. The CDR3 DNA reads TGTGCCAGTAGTACCAGCGACAGGGTAATCTATGGCTACACCTTC.

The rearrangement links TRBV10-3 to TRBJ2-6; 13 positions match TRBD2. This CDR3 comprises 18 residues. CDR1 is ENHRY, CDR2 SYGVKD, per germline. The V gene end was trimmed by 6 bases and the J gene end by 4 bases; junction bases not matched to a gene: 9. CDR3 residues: CAIRPGTSGVRGANVLTF. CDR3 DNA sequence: TGTGCCATCAGGCCCGGGACTAGCGGGGTTAGAGGGGCCAACGTCCTGACTTTC.

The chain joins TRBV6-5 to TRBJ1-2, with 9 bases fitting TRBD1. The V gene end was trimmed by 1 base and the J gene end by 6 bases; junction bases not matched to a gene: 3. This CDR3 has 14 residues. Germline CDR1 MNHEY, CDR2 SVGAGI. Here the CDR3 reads CASSYLQGANGYTF. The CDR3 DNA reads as TGTGCCAGCAGTTACTTACAGGGGGCCAATGGCTACACCTTC.

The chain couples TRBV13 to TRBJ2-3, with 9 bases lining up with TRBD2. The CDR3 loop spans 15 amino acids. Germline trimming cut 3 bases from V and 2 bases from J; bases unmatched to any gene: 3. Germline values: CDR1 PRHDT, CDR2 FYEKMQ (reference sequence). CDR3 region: CASSFAGGITDTQYF. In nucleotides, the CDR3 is TGTGCCAGCAGCTTCGCGGGGGGGATCACAGATACGCAGTATTTT.

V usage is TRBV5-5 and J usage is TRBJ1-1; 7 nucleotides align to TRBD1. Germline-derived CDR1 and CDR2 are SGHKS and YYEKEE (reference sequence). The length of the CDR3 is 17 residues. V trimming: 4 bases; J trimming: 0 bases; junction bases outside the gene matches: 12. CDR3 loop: CASSGHTGQFMNTEAFF. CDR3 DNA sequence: TGTGCCAGCAGCGGGCACACGGGACAGTTTATGAACACTGAAGCTTTCTTT.

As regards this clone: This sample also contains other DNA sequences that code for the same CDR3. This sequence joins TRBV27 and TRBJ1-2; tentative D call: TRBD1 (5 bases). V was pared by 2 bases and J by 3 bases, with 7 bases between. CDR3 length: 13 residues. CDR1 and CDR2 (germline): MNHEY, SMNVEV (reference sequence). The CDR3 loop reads CASSLQGYYGYTF. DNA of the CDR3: TGTGCCAGCAGTTTACAGGGCTACTATGGCTACACCTTC.

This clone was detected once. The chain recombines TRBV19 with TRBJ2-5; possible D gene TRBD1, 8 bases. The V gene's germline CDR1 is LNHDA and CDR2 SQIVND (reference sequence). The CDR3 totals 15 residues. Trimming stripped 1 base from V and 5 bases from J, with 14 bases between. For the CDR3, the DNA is TGTGCCAGTAGTATAGTACAGGGGGGGGGTGAGACCCAGTACTTC. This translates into CASSIVQGGGETQYF.

CDR3 sequence: CASSLDEQPPEELFF. For the CDR3, the DNA is TGTGCCAGCAGCTTAGACGAACAGCCACCGGAGGAGCTGTTTTTT. The chain is built from TRBV7-9 and TRBJ2-2; no firm D call. The CDR3 loop spans 15 amino acids. The germline gives CDR1 SEHNR, CDR2 FQNEAQ (reference sequence). Deletions cut 1 base from V and 10 bases from J, with 16 bases between.

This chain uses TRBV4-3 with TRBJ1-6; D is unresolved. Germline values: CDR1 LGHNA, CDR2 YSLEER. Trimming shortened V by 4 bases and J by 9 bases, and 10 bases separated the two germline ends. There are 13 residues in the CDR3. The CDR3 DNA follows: TGCGCCAGCAGCCGAGATCCCCGTTCACCCCTCCACTTT. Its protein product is CASSRDPRSPLHF.

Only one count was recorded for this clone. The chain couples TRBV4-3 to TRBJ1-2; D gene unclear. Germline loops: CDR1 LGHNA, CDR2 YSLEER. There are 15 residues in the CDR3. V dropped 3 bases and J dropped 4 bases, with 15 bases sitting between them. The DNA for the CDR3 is TGCGCCAGCAGCCAGTGGCACACAGATGTCTATGGCTACACCTTC. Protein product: CASSQWHTDVYGYTF.

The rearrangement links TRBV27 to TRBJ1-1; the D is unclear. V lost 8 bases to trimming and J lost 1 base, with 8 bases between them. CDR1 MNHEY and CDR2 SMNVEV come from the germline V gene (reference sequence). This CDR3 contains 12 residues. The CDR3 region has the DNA TGTGCCAGCCAGACACAGAACACTGAAGCTTTCTTT. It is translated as CASQTQNTEAFF.

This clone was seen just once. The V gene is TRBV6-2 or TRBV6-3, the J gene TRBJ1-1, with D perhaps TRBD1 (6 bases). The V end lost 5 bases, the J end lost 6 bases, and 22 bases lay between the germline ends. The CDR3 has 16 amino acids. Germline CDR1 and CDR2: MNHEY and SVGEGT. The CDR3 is CASSTGGGVGYPEAFF. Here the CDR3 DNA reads TGTGCCAGCAGTACGGGGGGCGGGGTCGGCTACCCTGAAGCTTTCTTT.

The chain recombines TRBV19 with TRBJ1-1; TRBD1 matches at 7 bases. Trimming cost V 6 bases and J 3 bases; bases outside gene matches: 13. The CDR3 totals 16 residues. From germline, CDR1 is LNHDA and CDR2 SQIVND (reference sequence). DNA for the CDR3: TGTGCCAGTAGCTCCCCACAGGGGCTGATAGACACTGAAGCTTTCTTT. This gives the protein CASSSPQGLIDTEAFF.

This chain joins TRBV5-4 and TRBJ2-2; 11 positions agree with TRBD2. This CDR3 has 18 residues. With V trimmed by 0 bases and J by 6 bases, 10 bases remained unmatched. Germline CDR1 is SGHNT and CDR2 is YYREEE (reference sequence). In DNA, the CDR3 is TGTGCCAGCAGCTTGGGTCTAGCGGGGGGCCTGTATGCCGGGGAGCTGTTTTTT. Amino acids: CASSLGLAGGLYAGELFF. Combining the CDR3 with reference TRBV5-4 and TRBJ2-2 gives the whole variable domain ETGVTQSPTHLIKTRGQQVTLRCSSQSGHNTVSWYQQALGQGPQFIFQYYREEENGRGNFPPRFSGLQFPNYSSELNVNALELDDSALYLCASSLGLAGGLYAGELFFGEGSRLTVL.

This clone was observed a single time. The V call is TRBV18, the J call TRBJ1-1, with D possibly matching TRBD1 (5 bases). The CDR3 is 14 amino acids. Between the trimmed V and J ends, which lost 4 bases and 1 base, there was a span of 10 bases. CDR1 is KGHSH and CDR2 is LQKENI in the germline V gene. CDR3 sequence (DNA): TGTGCCAGCTCACGGAACACAGGGAACACTGAAGCTTTCTTT. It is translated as CASSRNTGNTEAFF.

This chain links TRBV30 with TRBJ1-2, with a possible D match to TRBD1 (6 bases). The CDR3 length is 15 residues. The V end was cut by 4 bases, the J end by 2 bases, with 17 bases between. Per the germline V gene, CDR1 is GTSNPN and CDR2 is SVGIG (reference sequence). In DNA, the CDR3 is TGTGCCTGGACCCGTTCGGCAGGGGCCAACTATGGCTACACCTTC. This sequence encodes CAWTRSAGANYGYTF.

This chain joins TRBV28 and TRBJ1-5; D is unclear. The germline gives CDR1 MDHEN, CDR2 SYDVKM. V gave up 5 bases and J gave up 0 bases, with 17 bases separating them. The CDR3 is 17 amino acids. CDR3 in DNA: TGTGCCAGCAGTCCTGAGGTCCGTACTGATAGCAATCAGCCCCAGCATTTT. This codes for CASSPEVRTDSNQPQHF.

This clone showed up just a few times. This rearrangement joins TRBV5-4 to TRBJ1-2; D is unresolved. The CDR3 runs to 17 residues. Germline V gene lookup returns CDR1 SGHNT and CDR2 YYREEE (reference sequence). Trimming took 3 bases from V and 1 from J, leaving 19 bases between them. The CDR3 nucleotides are TGTGCCAGCAGCTGGAGGGCAGGTGGTACTATTAACTATGGCTACACCTTC. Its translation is CASSWRAGGTINYGYTF.

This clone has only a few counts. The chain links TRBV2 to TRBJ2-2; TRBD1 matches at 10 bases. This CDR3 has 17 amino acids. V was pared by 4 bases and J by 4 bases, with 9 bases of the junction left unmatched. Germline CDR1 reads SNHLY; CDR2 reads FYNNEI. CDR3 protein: CASSVPPGTGATGELFF. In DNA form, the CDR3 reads TGTGCCAGCAGTGTCCCCCCCGGGACAGGGGCCACCGGGGAGCTGTTTTTT.